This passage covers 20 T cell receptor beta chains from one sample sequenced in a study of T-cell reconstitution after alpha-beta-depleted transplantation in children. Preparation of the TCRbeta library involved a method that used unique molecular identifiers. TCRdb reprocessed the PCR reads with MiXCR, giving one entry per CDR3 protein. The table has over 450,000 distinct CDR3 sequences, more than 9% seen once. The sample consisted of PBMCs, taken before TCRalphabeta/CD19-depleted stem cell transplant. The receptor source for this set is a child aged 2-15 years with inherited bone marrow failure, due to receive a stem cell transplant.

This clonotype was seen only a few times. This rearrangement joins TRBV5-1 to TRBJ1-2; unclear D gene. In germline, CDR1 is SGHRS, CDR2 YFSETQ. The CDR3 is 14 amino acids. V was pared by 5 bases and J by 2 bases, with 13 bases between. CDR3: CASRTPTSNYGYTF. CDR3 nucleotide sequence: TGCGCCAGCAGAACACCTACATCGAACTATGGCTACACCTTC.

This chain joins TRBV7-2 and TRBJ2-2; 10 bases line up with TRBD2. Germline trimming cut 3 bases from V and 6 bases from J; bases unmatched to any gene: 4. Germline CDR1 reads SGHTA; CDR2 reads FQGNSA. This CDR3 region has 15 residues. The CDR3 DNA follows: TGTGCCAGCAGCTTTCTAGCGGGAGAATCCGGGGAGCTGTTTTTT. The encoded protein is CASSFLAGESGELFF.

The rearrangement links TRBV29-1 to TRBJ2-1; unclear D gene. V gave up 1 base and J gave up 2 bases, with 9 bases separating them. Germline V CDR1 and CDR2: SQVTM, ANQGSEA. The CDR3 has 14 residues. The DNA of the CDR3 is TGCAGCGTTGAAGTAACTGGCCCCTACAATGAGCAGTTCTTC. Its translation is CSVEVTGPYNEQFF.

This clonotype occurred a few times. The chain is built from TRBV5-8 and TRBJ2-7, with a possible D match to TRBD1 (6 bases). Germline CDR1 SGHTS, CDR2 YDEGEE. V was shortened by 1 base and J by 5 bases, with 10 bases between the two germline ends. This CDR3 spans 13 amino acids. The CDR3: CASSLLPGDEQYF. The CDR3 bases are TGTGCCAGCAGCTTGTTACCAGGGGACGAGCAGTACTTC.

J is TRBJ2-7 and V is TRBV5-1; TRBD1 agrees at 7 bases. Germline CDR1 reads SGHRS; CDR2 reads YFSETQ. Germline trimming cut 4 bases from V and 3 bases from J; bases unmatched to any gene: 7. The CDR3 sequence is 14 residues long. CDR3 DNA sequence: TGCGCCAGCAGCAACACCGGGACAGTCTACGAGCAGTACTTC. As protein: CASSNTGTVYEQYF.

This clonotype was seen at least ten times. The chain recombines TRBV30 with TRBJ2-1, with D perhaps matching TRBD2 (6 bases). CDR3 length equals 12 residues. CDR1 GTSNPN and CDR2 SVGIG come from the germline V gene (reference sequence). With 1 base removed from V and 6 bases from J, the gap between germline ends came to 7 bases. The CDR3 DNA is TGTGCCTGGAGTGGGGAGGTCAATGAGCAGTTCTTC. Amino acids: CAWSGEVNEQFF.

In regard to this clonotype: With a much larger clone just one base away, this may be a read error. The DNA for the CDR3 is TGTGCCTTCAGTGACAGTCTCACGATAGAGACCCAGTACTTC. This encodes CAFSDSLTIETQYF. The chain employs TRBV10-3 and TRBJ2-5, with D possibly TRBD1 on 5 matching bases. The germline gives CDR1 ENHRY, CDR2 SYGVKD. The CDR3 loop spans 14 amino acids.

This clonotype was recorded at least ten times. In DNA form, the CDR3 reads TGTGCCAGCAGTTTGGGACTAGCGGGAGGGCGTGGGACAGATACGCAGTATTTT. Protein product: CASSLGLAGGRGTDTQYF. The chain links TRBV27 to TRBJ2-3; 16 bases match TRBD2. The germline CDR1 and CDR2 sequences are MNHEY and SMNVEV (reference sequence). This CDR3 is 18 amino acids long. J gave up 3 bases and V 3 bases, and 6 bases lay outside the gene matches.

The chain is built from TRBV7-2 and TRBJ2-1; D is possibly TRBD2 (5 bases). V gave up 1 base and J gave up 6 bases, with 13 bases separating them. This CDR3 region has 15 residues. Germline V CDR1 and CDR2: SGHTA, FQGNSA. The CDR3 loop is CASSLDSGFLNEQFF. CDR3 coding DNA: TGTGCCAGCAGCTTAGACAGCGGTTTCCTCAATGAGCAGTTCTTC.

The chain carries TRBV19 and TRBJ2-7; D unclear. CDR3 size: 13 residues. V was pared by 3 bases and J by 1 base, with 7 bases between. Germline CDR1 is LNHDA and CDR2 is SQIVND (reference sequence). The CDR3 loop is CASSIQYSYEQYF. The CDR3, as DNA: TGTGCCAGTAGTATCCAGTATTCCTACGAGCAGTACTTC.

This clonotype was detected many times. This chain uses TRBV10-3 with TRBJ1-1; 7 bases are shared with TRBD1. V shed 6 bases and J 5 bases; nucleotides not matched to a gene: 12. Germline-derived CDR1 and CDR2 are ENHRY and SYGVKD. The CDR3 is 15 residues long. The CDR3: CAIREPRQGKTEAFF. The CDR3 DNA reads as TGTGCCATCAGAGAGCCCAGACAGGGAAAGACTGAAGCTTTCTTT.

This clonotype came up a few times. CDR3 protein: CSATSISGQSYEQYF. The CDR3 region has the DNA TGCAGTGCTACCTCCATCTCGGGACAGAGCTACGAGCAGTACTTC. V is TRBV20-1 and J is TRBJ2-7, with TRBD1 matching over 7 bases. The germline gives CDR1 DFQATT, CDR2 SNEGSKA (reference sequence). The CDR3 is 15 residues long. V trimming: 4 bases; J trimming: 3 bases; junction bases outside the gene matches: 12.

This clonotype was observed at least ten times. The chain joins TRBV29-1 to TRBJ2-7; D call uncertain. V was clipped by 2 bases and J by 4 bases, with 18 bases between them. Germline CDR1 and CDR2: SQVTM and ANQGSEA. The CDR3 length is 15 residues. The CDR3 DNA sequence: TGCAGCGTTGAAATAGCAGTTGCTCCGTCTTACGAGCAGTACTTC. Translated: CSVEIAVAPSYEQYF.

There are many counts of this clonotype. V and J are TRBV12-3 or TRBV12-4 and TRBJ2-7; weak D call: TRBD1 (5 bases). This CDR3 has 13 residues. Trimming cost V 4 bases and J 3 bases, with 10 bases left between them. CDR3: CASSYIGDYEQYF. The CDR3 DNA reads TGTGCCAGCAGTTACATAGGGGACTACGAGCAGTACTTC.

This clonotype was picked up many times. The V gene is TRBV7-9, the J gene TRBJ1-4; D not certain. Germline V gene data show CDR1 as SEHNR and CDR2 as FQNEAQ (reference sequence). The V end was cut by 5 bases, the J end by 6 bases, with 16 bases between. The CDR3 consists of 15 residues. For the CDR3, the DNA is TGTGCCAGCAGCCCCGAATTTGGGAAGGATGAAAAACTGTTTTTT. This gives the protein CASSPEFGKDEKLFF.

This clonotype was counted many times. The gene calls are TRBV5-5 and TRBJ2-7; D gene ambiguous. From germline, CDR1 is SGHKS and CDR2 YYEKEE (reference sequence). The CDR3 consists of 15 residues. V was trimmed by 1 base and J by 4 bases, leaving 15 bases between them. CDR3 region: CASSLRSQPFYEQYF. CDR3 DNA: TGTGCCAGCAGCTTGAGGTCCCAACCCTTTTACGAGCAGTACTTC.

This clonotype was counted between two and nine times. The CDR3 coding sequence is TGTGCCAGCAGCCGGCAGGGACTAGCGGAAGTCTCTCCCTACGAGCAGTACTTC. It specifies CASSRQGLAEVSPYEQYF. The J gene is TRBJ2-7, the V gene TRBV4-2; 11 bases line up with TRBD2. CDR3 length: 18 residues. Germline-derived CDR1 and CDR2 are LGHNA and YNFKEQ. The trim removed 4 bases at V and 2 bases at J, leaving 13 bases unmatched.

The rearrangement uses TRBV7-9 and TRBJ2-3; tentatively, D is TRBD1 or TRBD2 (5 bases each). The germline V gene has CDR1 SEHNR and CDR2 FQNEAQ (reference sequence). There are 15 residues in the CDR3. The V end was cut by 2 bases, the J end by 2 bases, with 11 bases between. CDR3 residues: CASSLTGTYTDTQYF. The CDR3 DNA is TGTGCCAGCAGCTTAACCGGGACCTACACAGATACGCAGTATTTT.

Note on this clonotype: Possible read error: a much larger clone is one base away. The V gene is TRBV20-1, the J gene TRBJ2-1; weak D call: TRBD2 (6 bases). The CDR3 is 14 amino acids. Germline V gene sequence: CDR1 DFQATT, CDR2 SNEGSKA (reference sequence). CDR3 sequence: CCAMSGTSDHEQFF. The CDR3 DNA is TGCTGTGCTATGTCCGGGACTTCCGACCATGAGCAGTTCTTC.

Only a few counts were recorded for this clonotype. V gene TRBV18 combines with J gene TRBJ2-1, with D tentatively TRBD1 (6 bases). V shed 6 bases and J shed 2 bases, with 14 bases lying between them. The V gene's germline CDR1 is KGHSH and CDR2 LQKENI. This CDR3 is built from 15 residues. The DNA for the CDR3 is TGTGCCAGCTCGGCACAGGGTCGGACCTACAATGAGCAGTTCTTC. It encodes CASSAQGRTYNEQFF.